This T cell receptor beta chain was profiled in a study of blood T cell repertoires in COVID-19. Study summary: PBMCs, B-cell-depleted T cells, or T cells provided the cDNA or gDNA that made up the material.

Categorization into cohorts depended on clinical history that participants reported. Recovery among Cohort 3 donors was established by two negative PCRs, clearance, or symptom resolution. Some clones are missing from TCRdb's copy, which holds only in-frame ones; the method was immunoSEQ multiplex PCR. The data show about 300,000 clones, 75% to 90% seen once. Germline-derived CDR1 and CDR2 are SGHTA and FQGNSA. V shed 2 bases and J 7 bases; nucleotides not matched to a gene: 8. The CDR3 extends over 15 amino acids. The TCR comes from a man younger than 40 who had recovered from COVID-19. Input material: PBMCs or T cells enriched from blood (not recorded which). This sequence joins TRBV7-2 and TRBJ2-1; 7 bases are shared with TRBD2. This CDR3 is CASSLYSGAGNEQFF. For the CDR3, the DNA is TGTGCCAGCAGCTTATACAGCGGGGCTGGGAATGAGCAGTTCTTC.